This T cell receptor beta chain was obtained from a study of T cell responses to AZD1222 COVID-19 vaccine. Study outcomes and limitations: White British people made up most donors, females outnumbered males, and clonal diversity was possibly underestimated. The repertoires were collected only after the peak T cell response.

As to this clone: The target antigen is unknown.

Libraries were prepared by immunoSEQ multiplex PCR; TCRdb keeps only in-frame clonotypes and omits some of them. Altogether fewer than 200,000 clones are present, around 92% being singletons, with the ten largest covering less than 1.5%. Germline values: CDR1 MNHEY, CDR2 SVGEGT. The CDR3 totals 15 residues. The V and J ends lost 4 bases and 4 bases, in that order; junction bases with no gene match: 9. The specimen was peripheral blood, collected on day 0 of AZD1222 vaccination. The V and J genes are TRBV6-2 or TRBV6-3 and TRBJ2-7; TRBD1 matches at 8 bases. This TCR was sampled from an adult in good health. The CDR3 spells CASSSAQGAEYEQYF. The CDR3 DNA reads as TGTGCCAGCAGTTCCGCCCAGGGGGCGGAATACGAGCAGTACTTC.